This T cell receptor (beta chain) was captured by sequencing in a study of cytomegalovirus exposure and HLA in healthy donors. Study outcomes and limitations: Among donors in an Asian-associated ancestry cluster, a later analysis reportedly found fewer N-insertions than the approximately 670-donor mean. Later, TCR association rates were found to vary by HLA locus, highest for DRB1 and lowest for HLA-C. Per a prior analysis, the majority of TCR beta V segments were productive roughly 87% or roughly 30% of the time. Some TCR beta chains (164 of them) were listed as cytomegalovirus-associated.

V lost 5 bases and J 2 bases, leaving 13 bases between the germline ends. Germline V CDR1 and CDR2: SGHTA, FQGNSA. This CDR3 has 14 amino acids. 13 Jbeta primers and 60 Vbeta primers were used for the PCR. Profiled with immunoSEQ multiplex PCR; TCRdb holds only in-frame clones, not every one. This repertoire shows 250,000 or so clones, about nine tenths found once; its top ten account for less than 2%. As regards this clone: What it binds is unknown.

This receptor was obtained from a girl aged 2 to 9 in good health and CMV-seronegative. The chain carries TRBV7-2 and TRBJ2-7; D gene unclear. Material for sequencing was PBMCs. The chain's CDR3 is CASSAGGATYEQYF. The CDR3 DNA sequence: TGTGCCAGCAGCGCCGGCGGAGCCACCTACGAGCAGTACTTC.